This T cell receptor beta chain was documented in a study of T-cell memory formation after mild COVID-19. Per the germline V gene, CDR1 is SGHTA and CDR2 is FQGNSA. CDR3 length: 15 amino acids. Trimming at V came to 5 bases and at J to 8 bases, leaving 12 bases not matched to a gene. TCRdb redid the calling of the 5' RACE reads with MiXCR, one entry per CDR3 protein. The data show 300,000 to 400,000 distinct CDR3 sequences, with about 16% seen just once and around 22% held by the top ten. Study results and limitations: The SARS-CoV-2 specificity of second-wave clones reaching peak at day 37 remained unverified.

This clonotype has just a few counts. Its antigen is currently unknown. Sequences were obtained from PBMCs or a T cell subset sorted from them (not recorded which). The clonotype originates from a man aged 18 to 30 who had mild COVID-19 (a few samples of this study predate the infection). Cell type and time point are not known. The chain links TRBV7-2 to TRBJ1-2; 9 bases agree with TRBD1. CDR3 in DNA: TGTGCCAGCAGCCCAGGCCGGGACAGGGTCTTCGGCTACACCTTC. This sequence encodes CASSPGRDRVFGYTF.